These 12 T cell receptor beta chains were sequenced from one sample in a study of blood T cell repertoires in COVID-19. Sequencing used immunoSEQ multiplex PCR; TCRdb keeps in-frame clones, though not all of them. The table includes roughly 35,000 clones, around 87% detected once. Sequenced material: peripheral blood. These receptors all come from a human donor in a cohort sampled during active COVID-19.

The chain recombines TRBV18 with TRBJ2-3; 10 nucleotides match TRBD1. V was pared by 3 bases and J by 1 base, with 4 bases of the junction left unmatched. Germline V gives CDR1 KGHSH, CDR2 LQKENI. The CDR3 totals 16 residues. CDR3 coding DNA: TGTGCCAGCTCACCTCGTGGGACAGGGGGCACAGATACGCAGTATTTT. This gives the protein CASSPRGTGGTDTQYF. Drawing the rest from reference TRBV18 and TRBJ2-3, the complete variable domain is NAGVMQNPRHLVRRRGQEARLRCSPMKGHSHVYWYRQLPEEGLKFMVYLQKENIIDESGMPKERFSAEFPKEGPSILRIQQVVRGDSAAYFCASSPRGTGGTDTQYFGPGTRLTVL.

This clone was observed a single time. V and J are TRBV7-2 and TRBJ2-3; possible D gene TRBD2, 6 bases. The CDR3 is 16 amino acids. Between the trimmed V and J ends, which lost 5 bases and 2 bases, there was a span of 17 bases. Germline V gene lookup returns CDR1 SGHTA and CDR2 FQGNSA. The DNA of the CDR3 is TGTGCCAGCAGCCTCGGGGTGGCGGGGAACACAGATACGCAGTATTTT. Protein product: CASSLGVAGNTDTQYF.

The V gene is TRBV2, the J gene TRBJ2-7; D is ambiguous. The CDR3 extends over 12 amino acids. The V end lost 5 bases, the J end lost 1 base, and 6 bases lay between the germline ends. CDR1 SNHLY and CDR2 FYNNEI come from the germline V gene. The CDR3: CASSSQSYEQYF. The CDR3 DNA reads TGTGCCAGCAGTTCTCAGTCCTACGAGCAGTACTTC.

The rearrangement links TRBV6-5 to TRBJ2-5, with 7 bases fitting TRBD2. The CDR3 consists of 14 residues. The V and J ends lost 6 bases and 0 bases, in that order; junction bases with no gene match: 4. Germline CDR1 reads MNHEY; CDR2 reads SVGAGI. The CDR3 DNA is TGTGCCAGCAGGTGGGGGGGTAACCAAGAGACCCAGTACTTC. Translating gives CASRWGGNQETQYF.

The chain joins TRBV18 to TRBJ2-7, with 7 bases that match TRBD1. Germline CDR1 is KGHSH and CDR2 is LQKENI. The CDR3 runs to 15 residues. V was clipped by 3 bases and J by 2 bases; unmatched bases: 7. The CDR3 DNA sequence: TGTGCCAGCTCACCCCGACAGGGTCGTGCCTACGAGCAGTACTTC. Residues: CASSPRQGRAYEQYF.

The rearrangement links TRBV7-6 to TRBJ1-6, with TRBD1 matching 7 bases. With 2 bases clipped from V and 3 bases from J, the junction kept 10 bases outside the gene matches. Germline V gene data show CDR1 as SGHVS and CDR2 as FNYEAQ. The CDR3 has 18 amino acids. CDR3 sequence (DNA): TGTGCCAGCAGCTTAATTGGCCCAGGGACAGACTATAATTCACCCCTCCACTTT. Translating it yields CASSLIGPGTDYNSPLHF.

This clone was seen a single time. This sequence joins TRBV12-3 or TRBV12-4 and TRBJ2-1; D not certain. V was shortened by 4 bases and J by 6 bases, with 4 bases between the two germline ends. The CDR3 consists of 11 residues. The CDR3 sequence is CASSSFNEQFF. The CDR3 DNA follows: TGTGCCAGCAGTTCTTTCAATGAGCAGTTCTTC.

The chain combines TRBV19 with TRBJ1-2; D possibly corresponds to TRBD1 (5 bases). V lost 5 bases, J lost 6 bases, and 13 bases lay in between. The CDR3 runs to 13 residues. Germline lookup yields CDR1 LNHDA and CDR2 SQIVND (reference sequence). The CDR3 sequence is CASSWAGLDGYTF. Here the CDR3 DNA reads TGTGCCAGTAGTTGGGCAGGGCTGGATGGCTACACCTTC.

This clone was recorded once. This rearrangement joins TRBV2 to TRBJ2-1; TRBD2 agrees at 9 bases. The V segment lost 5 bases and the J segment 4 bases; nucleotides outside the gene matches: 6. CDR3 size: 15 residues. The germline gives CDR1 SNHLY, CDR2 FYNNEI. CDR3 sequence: CASSTKRGVYNEQFF. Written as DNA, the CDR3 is TGTGCCAGCAGTACCAAGCGGGGGGTGTACAATGAGCAGTTCTTC.

CDR3 in DNA: TGTGCCAGCAGCCCGAGCACAGGGAACAATGAGCAGTTCTTC. Its protein is CASSPSTGNNEQFF. V and J are TRBV7-3 and TRBJ2-1, with a tentative D call TRBD1 (6 bases). Germline V lookup: CDR1 SGHTA, CDR2 FQGTGA. This CDR3 comprises 14 residues. V was shortened by 5 bases and J by 5 bases, with 13 bases between the two germline ends.

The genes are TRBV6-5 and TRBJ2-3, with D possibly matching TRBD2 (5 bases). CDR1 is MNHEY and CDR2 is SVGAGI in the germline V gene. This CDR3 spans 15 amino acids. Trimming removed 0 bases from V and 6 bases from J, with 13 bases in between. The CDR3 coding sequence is TGTGCCAGCAGTTACTCGGTGCTAGCTTCGGATACGCAGTATTTT. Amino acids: CASSYSVLASDTQYF.

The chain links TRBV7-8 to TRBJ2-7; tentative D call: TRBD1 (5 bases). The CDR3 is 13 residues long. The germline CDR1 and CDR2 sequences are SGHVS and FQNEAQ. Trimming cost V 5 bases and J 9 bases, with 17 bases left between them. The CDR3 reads CASSADTTLGQYF. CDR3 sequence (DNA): TGTGCCAGCAGCGCGGACACCACTTTGGGGCAGTACTTC. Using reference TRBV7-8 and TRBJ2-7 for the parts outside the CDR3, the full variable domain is GAGVSQSPRYKVAKRGQDVALRCDPISGHVSLFWYQQALGQGPEFLTYFQNEAQLDKSGLPSDRFFAERPEGSVSTLKIQRTQQEDSAVYLCASSADTTLGQYFGPGTRLTVT.